Following are 26 T cell receptor beta chains from one sample sequenced in a study of T-cell reconstitution after alpha-beta-depleted transplantation in children. Unique molecular identifiers were used to barcode this TCRbeta library. TCRdb reanalysed the PCR reads using MiXCR and keeps one entry per CDR3 protein. The sample yields over 200,000 distinct CDR3 sequences, around 9.5% seen once. The sample in question was PBMCs from the stem cell graft donor, obtained from the stem cell graft. These TCRs come from a human donor who donated a stem cell graft to a child with acute lymphoblastic leukemia.

This clonotype has more than one count but fewer than ten. The chain uses TRBV19 and TRBJ2-3; 15 positions agree with TRBD2. CDR3 size: 17 residues. Germline V gene lookup returns CDR1 LNHDA and CDR2 SQIVND (reference sequence). V trimming: 5 bases; J trimming: 2 bases; junction bases outside the gene matches: 5. CDR3 in amino acids: CASSRTSGGADTDTQYF. The CDR3 DNA follows: TGTGCCAGTAGTCGGACTAGCGGGGGGGCCGACACAGATACGCAGTATTTT.

This clonotype was recorded only once. The J gene is TRBJ2-7, the V gene TRBV15; D is uncertain. CDR3 size: 15 residues. V lost 0 bases and J lost 3, with 12 bases in between. Germline V gene data show CDR1 as LNHNV and CDR2 as YYDKDF (reference sequence). The CDR3 DNA reads as TGTGCCACCAGCAGAGACCCCGCAACTAACTACGAGCAGTACTTC. This sequence encodes CATSRDPATNYEQYF.

The sample holds a few counts of this clonotype. The chain joins TRBV6-6 to TRBJ2-7; a possible D gene is TRBD2 (6 bases). The CDR3 sequence is 13 residues long. Germline V CDR1 and CDR2: MNHNY, SVGAGI (reference sequence). V lost 5 bases and J 7 bases, leaving 15 bases between the germline ends. The DNA for the CDR3 is TGTGCCAGCAGTCAACACCGGGACTCAGAGCAGTACTTC. Amino acids: CASSQHRDSEQYF.

Only a few counts were recorded for this clonotype. The chain uses TRBV20-1 and TRBJ1-5; no firm D call. This CDR3 is built from 13 residues. Trimming took off 3 bases at V and 2 bases at J, with 8 bases between the two ends. Germline-derived CDR1 and CDR2 are DFQATT and SNEGSKA (reference sequence). The CDR3 region is CSARGSGNQPQHF. The CDR3 DNA reads TGCAGTGCTAGGGGGTCCGGCAATCAGCCCCAGCATTTT.

The genes are TRBV27 and TRBJ2-5; possible D gene TRBD2, 6 bases. Trimming stripped 5 bases from V and 3 bases from J, with 7 bases between. There are 12 residues in the CDR3. Germline assignment: CDR1 MNHEY and CDR2 SMNVEV (reference sequence). The CDR3 coding sequence is TGTGCCAGCAGTGGCGGGGAAGAGACCCAGTACTTC. This translates into CASSGGEETQYF.

The chain combines TRBV5-1 with TRBJ2-2; 15 bases map to TRBD2. Germline lookup yields CDR1 SGHRS and CDR2 YFSETQ. The CDR3 runs 16 residues. The V gene end was trimmed by 4 bases and the J gene end by 5 bases; junction bases not matched to a gene: 3. CDR3 sequence: CASSPGLAGGTGELFF. As DNA, the CDR3 is TGCGCCAGCAGCCCTGGACTAGCGGGAGGGACCGGGGAGCTGTTTTTT.

CDR3 DNA: TGTGCCAGCAGTTCCTCACTAGTCTATGAGCAGTTCTTC. Protein: CASSSSLVYEQFF. V gene TRBV6-5 combines with J gene TRBJ2-1, with a possible D match to TRBD2 (5 bases). The germline V gene encodes CDR1 MNHEY and CDR2 SVGAGI. The CDR3 has 13 amino acids. Trimming pared 4 bases from V and 8 bases from J, leaving 12 bases between.

This clonotype has ten or more counts. This chain connects TRBV11-2 to TRBJ1-3; no definite D call. Germline-derived CDR1 and CDR2 are SGHAT and FQNNGV. The CDR3 consists of 15 residues. V was shortened by 6 bases and J by 0 bases, with 12 bases between the two germline ends. The CDR3: CASSPGFSSGNTIYF. The DNA for the CDR3 is TGTGCCAGCAGTCCCGGCTTTTCCTCTGGAAACACCATATATTTT.

This clonotype was detected ten times or more. This chain uses TRBV7-2 with TRBJ2-7, with 8 bases lining up with TRBD2. The CDR3 is 14 residues long. Per germline, CDR1 SGHTA and CDR2 FQGNSA. Trimming removed 5 bases from V and 2 bases from J; junction bases left unmatched: 5. The CDR3 DNA is TGTGCCAGCAGCCGAGCGCGGGGGGCCTACGAGCAGTACTTC. Its protein product is CASSRARGAYEQYF.

This clonotype was seen a few times. The V gene is TRBV6-2 or TRBV6-3, the J gene TRBJ1-5, with D unresolved. This CDR3 contains 12 residues. The ends were cut back, 0 bases at V and 6 bases at J, with 3 bases in the middle. CDR1 and CDR2 (germline): MNHEY, SVGEGT. The CDR3 here is CASSYSGQPQHF. The CDR3 region has the DNA TGTGCCAGCAGTTACTCAGGTCAGCCCCAGCATTTT.

This clonotype came up a few times. The chain recombines TRBV5-1 with TRBJ1-1, with D possibly TRBD1 on 5 matching bases. In germline, CDR1 is SGHRS, CDR2 YFSETQ. The CDR3 is 17 residues long. Between the trimmed V and J ends, which lost 0 bases and 4 bases, there was a span of 19 bases. Here the CDR3 DNA reads TGCGCCAGCAGCTTGGGTACGTTCCAGGGATGGGTCACTGAAGCTTTCTTT. Translated, it gives CASSLGTFQGWVTEAFF.

V gene TRBV20-1 combines with J gene TRBJ2-7; 7 nucleotides agree with TRBD1. CDR1 is DFQATT and CDR2 is SNEGSKA in the germline V gene (reference sequence). Losses at the gene ends were 0 bases for V and 3 bases for J; bases not matched to a gene: 5. This CDR3 comprises 14 residues. In DNA, the CDR3 is TGCAGTGCTAGAGAACCGGGACAGCACTACGAGCAGTACTTC. Translation: CSAREPGQHYEQYF.

In its sample, this clonotype was seen many times. This chain uses TRBV5-1 with TRBJ2-2, with 9 bases lining up with TRBD1. Germline V gives CDR1 SGHRS, CDR2 YFSETQ. Losses at the gene ends were 4 bases for V and 1 base for J; bases not matched to a gene: 5. The CDR3 runs to 16 residues. Here the CDR3 reads CASSELGQGNTGELFF. In DNA form, the CDR3 reads TGCGCCAGCAGCGAGCTGGGACAGGGGAACACCGGGGAGCTGTTTTTT.

This clonotype was seen more than once but under ten times. The V call is TRBV6-5, the J call TRBJ1-2; D is undetermined. The V end lost 0 bases, the J end lost 6 bases, and 11 bases lay between the germline ends. The CDR3 covers 14 residues. CDR1 is MNHEY, CDR2 SVGAGI, per germline. The CDR3 loop reads CASSYSNGRDGYTF. CDR3 DNA sequence: TGTGCCAGCAGTTACTCGAACGGGCGGGATGGCTACACCTTC.

This clonotype was picked up many times. The V call is TRBV29-1, the J call TRBJ2-3; 9 positions agree with TRBD2. The CDR3 has 14 residues. V gave up 3 bases and J gave up 5 bases; unmatched junction bases: 6. The germline CDR1 and CDR2 sequences are SQVTM and ANQGSEA. The DNA of the CDR3 is TGCAGCGTTGATTACGGACTAGCGAAAGATACGCAGTATTTT. It translates to CSVDYGLAKDTQYF.

This clonotype was seen more than once but under ten times. The chain joins TRBV27 to TRBJ2-5; D may correspond to TRBD1 or TRBD2 (6 bases each). V lost 2 bases, J lost 4 bases, and 14 bases lay in between. The CDR3 loop spans 15 amino acids. Germline V gives CDR1 MNHEY, CDR2 SMNVEV (reference sequence). The CDR3 loop reads CASSLIMGGPETQYF. CDR3 coding DNA: TGTGCCAGCAGTTTAATTATGGGGGGCCCAGAGACCCAGTACTTC.

There are a few counts of this clonotype. V and J are TRBV24-1 and TRBJ1-5; D remains unclear. This CDR3 is 16 amino acids long. Germline values: CDR1 KGHDR, CDR2 SFDVKD. Trimming pared 3 bases from V and 0 bases from J, leaving 11 bases between. DNA of the CDR3: TGTGCCACCAGTGATGGACGGTTATCTAGCAATCAGCCCCAGCATTTT. As protein: CATSDGRLSSNQPQHF.

This sequence joins TRBV7-2 and TRBJ2-3, with D possibly matching TRBD1 (5 bases). V lost 6 bases to trimming and J lost 5 bases, with 9 bases between them. This CDR3 region has 12 residues. Germline V gene sequence: CDR1 SGHTA, CDR2 FQGNSA. The CDR3 sequence is CASRGPGDTQYF. In DNA, the CDR3 is TGTGCCAGCAGGGGGCCGGGAGATACGCAGTATTTT.

The chain recombines TRBV23-1 with TRBJ1-5, with TRBD1 matching 7 bases. TRBV23-1 is an ORF; its function is uncertain. The CDR3 spans 17 residues. The ends lost 0 bases at V and 5 bases at J; junction bases unmatched: 10. The CDR3 region is CASSQSQARGVHQPQHF. In DNA form, the CDR3 reads TGCGCCAGCAGTCAATCACAGGCCAGGGGGGTTCATCAGCCCCAGCATTTT.

The V gene is TRBV2, the J gene TRBJ1-2; TRBD1 matches 7 bases. The CDR3 length is 17 residues. Germline CDR1 SNHLY, CDR2 FYNNEI. V lost 5 bases to trimming and J lost 4 bases; unmatched junction nucleotides: 16. CDR3 bases: TGTGCCAGCAGTTCTCCTTATTACAGACAGGGCTTCTATGGCTACACCTTC. As protein: CASSSPYYRQGFYGYTF.

Points on this clonotype: With a much larger clone just one base away, this may be a read error. The CDR3 end shows no conserved phenylalanine or tryptophan, and so a read error is likely. The chain carries TRBV6-1 and TRBJ2-1, with 7 bases lining up with TRBD2. Germline V lookup: CDR1 MNHNS, CDR2 SASEGT. Trimming at V came to 2 bases and at J to 4 bases, leaving 8 bases not matched to a gene. The length of the CDR3 is 16 residues. CDR3 sequence reads: CASSEFGREGYNEQFL. DNA for the CDR3: TGTGCCAGCAGTGAATTCGGCAGGGAGGGTTACAATGAGCAGTTCTTG.

In this sample, this clonotype turned up a few times. This chain joins TRBV7-8 and TRBJ1-2, with D perhaps matching TRBD1 (5 bases). This CDR3 has 15 amino acids. Deletions cut 1 base from V and 5 bases from J, with 14 bases between. Germline assignment: CDR1 SGHVS and CDR2 FQNEAQ. CDR3 nucleotide sequence: TGTGCCAGCAGCTTAGTAGGCAGGGAGGAGTATGGCTACACCTTC. This translates into CASSLVGREEYGYTF.

This clonotype showed up just a few times. The chain has TRBV7-2 and TRBJ1-2; the D is unclear. The CDR3 covers 12 residues. Germline V gene lookup returns CDR1 SGHTA and CDR2 FQGNSA. The V and J ends lost 4 bases and 7 bases respectively, with 10 bases between them. In nucleotides, the CDR3 is TGTGCCAGCAGCTCCGGACGGTTTGGCTACACCTTC. Encoded protein: CASSSGRFGYTF.

This clonotype was detected a few times. The chain recombines TRBV20-1 with TRBJ2-7; perhaps TRBD1 as D (6 bases). Germline values: CDR1 DFQATT, CDR2 SNEGSKA (reference sequence). The V end was cut by 3 bases, the J end by 1 base, with 22 bases between. CDR3 length: 17 amino acids. Here the CDR3 DNA reads TGCAGTGCTAGGAATGGTAAGGGCGACAGGAGATCCTACGAGCAGTACTTC. Translated: CSARNGKGDRRSYEQYF.

This chain uses TRBV5-1 with TRBJ1-2; TRBD1 is a possible D gene (6 bases). Trimming left V 4 bases short and J 5 bases short, with 12 bases between. Germline CDR1 reads SGHRS; CDR2 reads YFSETQ. This CDR3 comprises 13 residues. CDR3 sequence reads: CASSRDTLYGYTF. The DNA for the CDR3 is TGCGCCAGCAGCCGGGACACGCTATATGGCTACACCTTC.

This clonotype was counted only a few times. The chain is built from TRBV19 and TRBJ2-7; D gene unclear. The ends were cut back, 0 bases at V and 3 bases at J, with 9 bases in the middle. The CDR3 runs 14 residues. Germline V gives CDR1 LNHDA, CDR2 SQIVND (reference sequence). The CDR3, as DNA: TGTGCCAGTAGTATAGATGTCCGACTCTACGAGCAGTACTTC. This codes for CASSIDVRLYEQYF.